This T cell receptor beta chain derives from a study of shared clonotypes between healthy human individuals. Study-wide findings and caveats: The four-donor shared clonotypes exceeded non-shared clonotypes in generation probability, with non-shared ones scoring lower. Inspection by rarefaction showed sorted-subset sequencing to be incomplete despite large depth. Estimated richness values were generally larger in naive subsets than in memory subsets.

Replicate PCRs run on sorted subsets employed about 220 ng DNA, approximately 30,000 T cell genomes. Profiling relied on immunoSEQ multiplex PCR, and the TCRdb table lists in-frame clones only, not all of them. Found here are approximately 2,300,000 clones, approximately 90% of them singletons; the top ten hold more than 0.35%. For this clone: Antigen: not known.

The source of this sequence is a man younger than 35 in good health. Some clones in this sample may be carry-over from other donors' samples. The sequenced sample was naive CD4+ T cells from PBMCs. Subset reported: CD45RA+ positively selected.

Here the CDR3 DNA reads TGTGCCAGTAGTATAAGGGTCGGGACTAGCGGGGCCTACGAGCAGTACTTC. Protein product: CASSIRVGTSGAYEQYF. V usage is TRBV19 and J usage is TRBJ2-7, with 13 bases matching TRBD2. Germline V gene sequence: CDR1 LNHDA, CDR2 SQIVND (reference sequence). CDR3 length equals 17 residues. The V segment lost 2 bases and the J segment 2 bases; nucleotides outside the gene matches: 6.